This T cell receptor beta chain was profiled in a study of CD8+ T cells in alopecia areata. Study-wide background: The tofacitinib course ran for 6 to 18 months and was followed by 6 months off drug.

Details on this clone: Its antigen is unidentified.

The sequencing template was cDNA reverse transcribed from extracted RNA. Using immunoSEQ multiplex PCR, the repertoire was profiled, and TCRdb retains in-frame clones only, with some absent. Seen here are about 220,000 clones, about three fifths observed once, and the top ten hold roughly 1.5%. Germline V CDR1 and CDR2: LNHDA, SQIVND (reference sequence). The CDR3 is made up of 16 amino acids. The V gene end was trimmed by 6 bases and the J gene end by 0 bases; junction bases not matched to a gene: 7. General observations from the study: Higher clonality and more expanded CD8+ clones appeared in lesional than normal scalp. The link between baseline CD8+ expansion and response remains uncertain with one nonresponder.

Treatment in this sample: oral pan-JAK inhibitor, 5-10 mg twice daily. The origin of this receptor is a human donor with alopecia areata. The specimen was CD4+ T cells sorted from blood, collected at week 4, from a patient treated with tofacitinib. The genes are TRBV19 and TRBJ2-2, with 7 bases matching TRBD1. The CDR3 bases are TGTGCCAGTAGCCGAGACAGGGCCCCGAACACCGGGGAGCTGTTTTTT. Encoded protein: CASSRDRAPNTGELFF.